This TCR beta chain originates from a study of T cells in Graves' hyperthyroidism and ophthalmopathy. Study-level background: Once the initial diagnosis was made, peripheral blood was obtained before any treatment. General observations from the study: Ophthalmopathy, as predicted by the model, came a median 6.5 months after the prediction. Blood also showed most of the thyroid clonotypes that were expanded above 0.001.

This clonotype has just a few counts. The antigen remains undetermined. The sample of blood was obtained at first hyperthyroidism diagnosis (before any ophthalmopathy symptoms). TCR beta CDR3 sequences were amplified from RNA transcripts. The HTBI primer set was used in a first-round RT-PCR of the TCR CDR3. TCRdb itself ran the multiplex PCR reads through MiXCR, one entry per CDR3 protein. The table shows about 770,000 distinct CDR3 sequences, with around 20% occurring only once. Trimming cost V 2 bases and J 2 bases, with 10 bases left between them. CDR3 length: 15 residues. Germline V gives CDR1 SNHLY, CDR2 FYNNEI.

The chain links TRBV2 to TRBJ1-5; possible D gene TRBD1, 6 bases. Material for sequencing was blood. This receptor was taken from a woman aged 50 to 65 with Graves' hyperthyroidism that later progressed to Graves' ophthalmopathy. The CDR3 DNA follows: TGTGCCAGCAGTGAACGGGGGGCGGGCAATCAGCCCCAGCATTTT. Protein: CASSERGAGNQPQHF.